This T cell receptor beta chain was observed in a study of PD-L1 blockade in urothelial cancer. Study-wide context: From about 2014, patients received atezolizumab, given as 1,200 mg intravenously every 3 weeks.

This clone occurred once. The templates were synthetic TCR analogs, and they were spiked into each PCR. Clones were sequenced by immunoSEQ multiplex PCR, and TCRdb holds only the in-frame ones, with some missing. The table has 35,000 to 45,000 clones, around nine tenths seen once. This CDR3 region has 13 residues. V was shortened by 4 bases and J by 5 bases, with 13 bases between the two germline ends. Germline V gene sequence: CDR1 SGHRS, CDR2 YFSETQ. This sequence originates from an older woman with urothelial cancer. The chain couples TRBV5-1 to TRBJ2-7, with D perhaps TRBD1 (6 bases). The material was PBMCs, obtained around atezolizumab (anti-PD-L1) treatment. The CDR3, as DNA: TGCGCCAGCAGCGGAGCGGCAGGGGACGAGCAGTACTTC. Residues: CASSGAAGDEQYF.